The 8 T cell receptor beta chains presented below share a single source sample, sequenced in a study of blood T cell repertoires in COVID-19. The protocol was immunoSEQ multiplex PCR, while the TCRdb copy is restricted to in-frame clones and leaves out a portion. The table has about 100,000 clones, 80% to 90% seen once. Sequenced: peripheral blood. The receptors were gathered from a man aged 80 or over with acute or convalescent COVID-19.

J is TRBJ1-5 and V is TRBV23-1; D unresolved. TRBV23-1 carries the ORF label, with uncertain function. CDR3 length equals 17 residues. V was shortened by 0 bases and J by 6 bases, with 18 bases between the two germline ends. The CDR3 nucleotides are TGCGCCAGCAGTCAATCGGCGGGATATTTGGTTACTCAGCCCCAGCATTTT. Translation: CASSQSAGYLVTQPQHF.

This chain links TRBV19 with TRBJ1-2, with D perhaps TRBD1 (5 bases). Between the trimmed V and J ends, which lost 1 base and 8 bases, there was a span of 14 bases. The length of the CDR3 is 14 residues. Germline V gene lookup returns CDR1 LNHDA and CDR2 SQIVND (reference sequence). The CDR3 region is CASSIVGAGRGYTF. CDR3 nucleotides: TGTGCCAGTAGTATAGTAGGGGCCGGCAGGGGCTACACCTTC.

The chain employs TRBV5-4 and TRBJ1-1, with a tentative D call TRBD1 (5 bases). The CDR3 length is 14 residues. V gave up 4 bases and J gave up 6 bases, with 16 bases separating them. Germline-derived CDR1 and CDR2 are SGHNT and YYREEE (reference sequence). CDR3 protein: CASSPISRVAEAFF. The CDR3 nucleotides read TGTGCCAGCAGCCCGATTAGCAGGGTTGCTGAAGCTTTCTTT.

This clone was counted a single time. The chain combines TRBV18 with TRBJ1-1, with D hard to call. V lost 5 bases to trimming and J lost 0 bases, with 10 bases between them. Germline V gives CDR1 KGHSH, CDR2 LQKENI. The CDR3 sequence is 14 residues long. The CDR3 sequence: CASSSTGLNTEAFF. As DNA, the CDR3 is TGTGCCAGCTCATCAACGGGATTGAACACTGAAGCTTTCTTT.

The chain recombines TRBV30 with TRBJ2-7, with TRBD2 identical over 11 bases. The CDR3 has 14 amino acids. Trimming removed 4 bases from V and 2 bases from J; junction bases left unmatched: 4. The germline V gene encodes CDR1 GTSNPN and CDR2 SVGIG (reference sequence). CDR3 DNA sequence: TGTGCCTGGACCATAGCGGGAGGGCCCTACGAGCAGTACTTC. Its translation: CAWTIAGGPYEQYF.

This chain connects TRBV6-5 to TRBJ2-2, with a possible D match to TRBD2 (6 bases). CDR3 length: 14 amino acids. The V gene lost 8 bases and the J gene lost 2 bases, with 12 bases spanning the gap. Germline V gives CDR1 MNHEY, CDR2 SVGAGI. CDR3 sequence: CASDRGFNTGELFF. In nucleotides, the CDR3 is TGTGCCAGCGACCGGGGGTTTAACACCGGGGAGCTGTTTTTT.

The chain employs TRBV13 and TRBJ2-7, with D maybe TRBD2 (6 bases). Germline V gene data show CDR1 as PRHDT and CDR2 as FYEKMQ (reference sequence). V was clipped by 1 base and J by 3 bases, with 13 bases between them. The CDR3 loop spans 15 amino acids. CDR3 amino acids: CASSLVAGLGYEQYF. In nucleotides, the CDR3 is TGTGCCAGCAGCTTAGTGGCGGGACTCGGCTACGAGCAGTACTTC.

This chain connects TRBV3-1 (or the pseudogene TRBV3-2) to TRBJ1-2; D gene unclear. CDR1 LGHDT and CDR2 YNNKEL come from the germline V gene (reference sequence). The CDR3 is 13 residues long. Trimming removed 1 base at V and 1 base at J, with 4 bases between. As DNA, the CDR3 is TGTGCCAGCAGCCAAGCTTTTAACTATGGCTACACCTTC. Its translation: CASSQAFNYGYTF.